A single sample is the source of the 16 T cell receptor beta chains below, sequenced in a study of blood T cell repertoires in COVID-19. Profiling relied on immunoSEQ multiplex PCR, and the TCRdb table lists in-frame clones only, not all of them. The sample lists approximately 100,000 clones, roughly four fifths occurring once. Sequenced sample: peripheral blood. These TCRs come from an older woman with acute or convalescent COVID-19.

The genes are TRBV29-1 and TRBJ1-1, with D unresolved. This CDR3 has 13 amino acids. Germline V gene lookup returns CDR1 SQVTM and CDR2 ANQGSEA. V gave up 2 bases and J gave up 1 base, with 8 bases separating them. The CDR3: CSVERVANTEAFF. The CDR3 DNA reads as TGCAGCGTTGAACGCGTTGCGAACACTGAAGCTTTCTTT. Variable domain in full (rest from reference TRBV29-1 and TRBJ1-1): SAVISQKPSRDICQRGTSLTIQCQVDSQVTMMFWYRQQPGQSLTLIATANQGSEATYESGFVIDKFPISRPNLTFSTLTVSNMSPEDSSIYLCSVERVANTEAFFGQGTRLTVV.

CDR3 nucleotide sequence: TGCGCCGGAATTCTCTACGGGACACTAAGGGCCGGGGAGCTGTTTTTT. This codes for CAGILYGTLRAGELFF. The chain links TRBV10-1 to TRBJ2-2, with TRBD1 as a possible D gene (6 bases). V lost 11 bases and J 6 bases, leaving 25 bases between the germline ends. The germline CDR1 and CDR2 sequences are WNHNN and SYGVQD (reference sequence). CDR3 size: 16 residues.

This chain uses TRBV19 with TRBJ2-7; possibly TRBD2 for D (7 bases). The CDR3 is 16 residues long. V lost 7 bases and J lost 1, with 20 bases in between. Germline V gene data show CDR1 as LNHDA and CDR2 as SQIVND (reference sequence). CDR3 region: CASTVTGGLLSYEQYF. The CDR3 nucleotides are TGTGCCAGTACTGTGACGGGGGGCCTCCTGTCCTACGAGCAGTACTTC.

This chain connects TRBV23-1 to TRBJ1-4, with D possibly being TRBD1 (6 bases). TRBV23-1 is an open reading frame, and its role is uncertain. This CDR3 is built from 14 residues. V lost 10 bases and J lost 8, with 20 bases in between. The CDR3 DNA is TGCGCCATCCCTTCCGCGGGAGGGGGAGAAAAACTGTTTTTT. It translates to CAIPSAGGGEKLFF.

For the CDR3, the DNA is TGTGCCAGCAGCGCGGAAGGACACCTGAGCTCCTACGAGCAGTACTTC. Protein product: CASSAEGHLSSYEQYF. V is TRBV11-2 and J is TRBJ2-7; TRBD1 is a possible D gene (5 bases). Trimming took 5 bases from V and 0 from J, leaving 17 bases between them. Germline CDR1 and CDR2: SGHAT and FQNNGV. The CDR3 runs to 16 residues.

The chain is built from TRBV6-5 and TRBJ1-2; D uncertain. There are 16 residues in the CDR3. Per the germline V gene, CDR1 is MNHEY and CDR2 is SVGAGI. Deletions cut 0 bases from V and 3 bases from J, with 14 bases between. The CDR3 DNA reads TGTGCCAGCAGTTACTCGATGGCAGCCCTAGACTATGGCTACACCTTC. Its translation is CASSYSMAALDYGYTF.

This chain uses TRBV10-1 with TRBJ2-7, with 11 bases aligning to TRBD2. The V gene end was trimmed by 6 bases and the J gene end by 6 bases; junction bases not matched to a gene: 4. Germline CDR1 and CDR2: WNHNN and SYGVQD (reference sequence). This CDR3 is built from 13 residues. The CDR3 reads CASSIGLAGEQYF. In nucleotides, the CDR3 is TGCGCCAGCAGCATAGGACTAGCGGGCGAGCAGTACTTC.

The rearrangement links TRBV5-1 to TRBJ2-7; weak D call: TRBD1 (6 bases). CDR1 and CDR2 (germline): SGHRS, YFSETQ. The length of the CDR3 is 15 residues. Deletions cut 3 bases from V and 7 bases from J, with 20 bases between. This chain's CDR3 is CASSSGWGLTGEQYF. In nucleotides, the CDR3 is TGCGCCAGCAGCTCCGGGTGGGGGCTAACGGGGGAGCAGTACTTC.

This chain uses TRBV5-1 with TRBJ1-1; 9 bases line up with TRBD1. This CDR3 is 15 amino acids long. V shed 4 bases and J 4 bases; nucleotides not matched to a gene: 8. Per the germline V gene, CDR1 is SGHRS and CDR2 is YFSETQ. In DNA form, the CDR3 reads TGCGCCAGCAGCGATACAGGGGGCCTGGGCACTGAAGCTTTCTTT. As protein: CASSDTGGLGTEAFF.

This chain uses TRBV3-1 (or the pseudogene TRBV3-2) with TRBJ1-5; weak D call: TRBD1 (5 bases). V was pared by 4 bases and J by 6 bases, with 10 bases between. Germline assignment: CDR1 LGHDT and CDR2 YNNKEL (reference sequence). There are 13 residues in the CDR3. In DNA form, the CDR3 reads TGTGCCAGCAGCCTAGGGGAAAGTCAGCCCCAGCATTTT. This codes for CASSLGESQPQHF.

This clone has only one observation. The J gene is TRBJ2-7, the V gene TRBV28; possible D gene TRBD1, 5 bases. The CDR3 extends over 17 amino acids. The germline V and J ends were trimmed by 2 bases and 2 bases, with 19 bases remaining between them. Looked up from germline, CDR1 is MDHEN and CDR2 is SYDVKM. Here the CDR3 DNA reads TGTGCCAGCAGTTTAAACCCACTGGGGCAGCCAACCTACGAGCAGTACTTC. It yields the protein CASSLNPLGQPTYEQYF.

The chain employs TRBV7-2 and TRBJ2-5, with D maybe TRBD2 (5 bases). This CDR3 has 13 amino acids. V was clipped by 1 base and J by 4 bases, with 7 bases between them. From germline, CDR1 is SGHTA and CDR2 FQGNSA. CDR3 bases: TGTGCCAGCAGCTTAGGAGGGTCAGAGACCCAGTACTTC. It translates to CASSLGGSETQYF.

The rearrangement links TRBV27 to TRBJ1-6, with TRBD1 matching over 8 bases. CDR1 and CDR2 (germline): MNHEY, SMNVEV (reference sequence). This CDR3 has 15 amino acids. V lost 7 bases to trimming and J lost 9 bases; unmatched junction nucleotides: 11. For the CDR3, the DNA is TGTGCCAGCACCCCAGGGGGCGCGGTCTTTTCACCCCTCCACTTT. Amino acid sequence: CASTPGGAVFSPLHF.

The V and J genes are TRBV18 and TRBJ1-1; TRBD1 matches 9 bases. The junction had 4 bases not matched to a gene; V was cut back by 11 bases and J by 0 bases. Germline V lookup: CDR1 KGHSH, CDR2 LQKENI. The CDR3 sequence is 13 residues long. The CDR3 bases are TGTGCCTGTAGACAGGGGGTGAACACTGAAGCTTTCTTT. Amino acid sequence: CACRQGVNTEAFF.

V and J are TRBV5-4 and TRBJ2-1; 10 bases agree with TRBD1. The CDR3 is 15 amino acids. The ends lost 0 bases at V and 10 bases at J; junction bases unmatched: 7. The germline CDR1 and CDR2 sequences are SGHNT and YYREEE (reference sequence). The CDR3 bases are TGTGCCAGCAGCTTGGATGTAGGACAGGGGGGGGAGCAGTTCTTC. It specifies CASSLDVGQGGEQFF.

CDR3 sequence (DNA): TGTGCCAGCAGTCCTAGACTCTACGAGCAGTACTTC. This gives the protein CASSPRLYEQYF. V is TRBV2 and J is TRBJ2-7; D call uncertain. Germline V CDR1 and CDR2: SNHLY, FYNNEI. The germline V and J ends were trimmed by 5 bases and 3 bases, with 8 bases remaining between them. The CDR3 loop spans 12 amino acids.